Below, one T cell receptor beta chain is given with its context. Germline CDR1 is SEHNR and CDR2 is FQNEAQ (reference sequence). Between the trimmed V and J ends, which lost 5 bases and 0 bases, there was a span of 13 bases. The CDR3 runs 16 residues. TCRdb keeps only in-frame clones here, not all; method: immunoSEQ multiplex PCR. The data contain some 50,000 clones, about 86% of them singletons. These data belong to a study of blood T cell repertoires in COVID-19. Study as a whole: The origin of the acute and convalescent COVID-19 samples was the United States, Italy and Spain.

This TCR derives from a human donor in a cohort sampled during active COVID-19. Source material: peripheral blood. The rearrangement uses TRBV7-9 and TRBJ1-4, with D possibly matching TRBD1 (6 bases). This CDR3 is CASSQLDRTTNEKLFF. The DNA of the CDR3 is TGTGCCAGCAGCCAACTCGACAGGACAACTAATGAAAAACTGTTTTTT.